This TCR beta chain was obtained from a study of Graves' ophthalmopathy and Graves' hyperthyroidism. This CDR3 contains 14 residues. Germline CDR1 and CDR2: SQVTM and ANQGSEA. V was clipped by 4 bases and J by 0 bases, with 12 bases between them. The sequenced template was RNA, covering the TCR beta CDR3 region. RT-PCR was first run with HTBI primers, then multiplex PCR in a second round. A single record per CDR3 protein comes from TCRdb applying MiXCR to the multiplex PCR reads. Among some 350,000 distinct CDR3 sequences listed, about 15% were seen once. This clonotype was counted ten times or more. The chain carries TRBV29-1 and TRBJ1-1; D gene uncertain. The TCR sequence derives from an adult woman with stable Graves' hyperthyroidism. The material sequenced was peripheral blood. The CDR3 DNA is TGCAGCGTTGTCTTGAGGCCTATGAACACTGAAGCTTTCTTT. Translation gives CSVVLRPMNTEAFF.